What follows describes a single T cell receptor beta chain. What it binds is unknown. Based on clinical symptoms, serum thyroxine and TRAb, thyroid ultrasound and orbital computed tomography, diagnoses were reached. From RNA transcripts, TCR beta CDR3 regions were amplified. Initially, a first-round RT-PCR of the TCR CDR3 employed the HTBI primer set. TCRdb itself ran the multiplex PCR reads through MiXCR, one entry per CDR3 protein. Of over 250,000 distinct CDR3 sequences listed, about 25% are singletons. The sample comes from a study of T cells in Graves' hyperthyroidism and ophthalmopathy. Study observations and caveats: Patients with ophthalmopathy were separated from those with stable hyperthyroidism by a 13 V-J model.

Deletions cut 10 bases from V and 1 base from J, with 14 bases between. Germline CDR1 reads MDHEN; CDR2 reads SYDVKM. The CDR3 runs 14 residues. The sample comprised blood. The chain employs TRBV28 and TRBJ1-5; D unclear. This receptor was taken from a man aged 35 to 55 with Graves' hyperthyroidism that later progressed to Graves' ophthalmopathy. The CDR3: CATARHLSNQPQHF. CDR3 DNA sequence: TGTGCCACCGCAAGACATTTAAGCAATCAGCCCCAGCATTTT.